These 8 T cell receptor beta chains were sequenced from one sample in a study of T cell repertoires in ileal Crohn's disease (dated by TCRdb to 2018 to 2020). The receptor library was made with the immunoSEQ multiplex PCR assay. The table was pulled from immuneACCESS by TCRdb, which kept in-frame rearrangements only. Such tables lose some clones; where checked, under half of the loss comes from unresolved V genes, and the rest has no known cause. The sample includes around 7,000 clones, with around 78% observed a single time. Around 29% of the sample belongs to the ten largest clones. The time point label here, explained by the study, means: proximal margin of the surgical specimen (macroscopically non-inflamed). The sequencing input was ileal tissue. The receptors originated from an adult with Crohn's disease.

The chain couples TRBV11-3 to TRBJ2-1; possible D gene TRBD1, 6 bases. The germline CDR1 and CDR2 sequences are SGHNT and YENEEA. This CDR3 contains 13 residues. V was shortened by 5 bases and J by 7 bases, with 12 bases between the two germline ends. CDR3: CASSMSGVNEQFF. CDR3 coding DNA: TGTGCCAGCAGCATGTCAGGGGTAAATGAGCAGTTCTTC.

This clone was found a few times. V usage is TRBV5-1 and J usage is TRBJ2-3; unclear D gene. This CDR3 has 13 residues. Germline CDR1 reads SGHRS; CDR2 reads YFSETQ. Trimming shortened V by 3 bases and J by 6 bases, and 11 bases separated the two germline ends. The CDR3 sequence: CASSSLVSDTQYF. The CDR3 coding sequence is TGCGCCAGCAGCTCCCTAGTCAGCGATACGCAGTATTTT.

The chain joins TRBV19 to TRBJ1-1, with 9 bases lining up with TRBD1. V trimming: 3 bases; J trimming: 2 bases; junction bases outside the gene matches: 10. The CDR3 length is 17 residues. Germline loops: CDR1 LNHDA, CDR2 SQIVND (reference sequence). CDR3 nucleotides: TGTGCCAGTAGTATCGCGGGACAGGGAGCCGGTAACACTGAAGCTTTCTTT. Its translation: CASSIAGQGAGNTEAFF.

The chain links TRBV6-5 to TRBJ1-2; D gene uncertain. V was trimmed by 5 bases and J by 8 bases, leaving 21 bases between them. CDR1 and CDR2 from the germline V gene are MNHEY and SVGAGI. The CDR3 covers 15 residues. The CDR3 DNA is TGTGCCAGCAGTGGGATGCAGGATGAGGTGAAAGGCTACACCTTC. It translates to CASSGMQDEVKGYTF.

Worth noting for this clone: At one end the junction does not follow the germline gene, possibly because of a read error. This sequence joins TRBV14 and TRBJ1-3; 12 bases fit TRBD1. CDR3 length: 13 amino acids. Germline V lookup: CDR1 SGHDN, CDR2 FVKESK. The CDR3 coding sequence is TGTGCCAGCAGCTACGGGACAGGGGGCGCTTTCTGTTTT. It is translated as CASSYGTGGAFCF.

This sequence joins TRBV29-1 and TRBJ1-1; D is undetermined. CDR1 and CDR2 (germline): SQVTM, ANQGSEA. Trimming removed 5 bases from V and 2 bases from J, with 12 bases in between. The CDR3 runs to 13 residues. CDR3 bases: TGCAGCGTTCTTAGGACCTCAAACACTGAAGCTTTCTTT. Its translation is CSVLRTSNTEAFF.

The rearrangement joins TRBV5-4 to TRBJ1-4; D is undetermined. The CDR3 is 15 residues long. V lost 0 bases to trimming and J lost 0 bases, with 6 bases between them. Germline V lookup: CDR1 SGHNT, CDR2 YYREEE (reference sequence). CDR3 sequence: CASSLDGATNEKLFF. The CDR3 bases are TGTGCCAGCAGCTTGGACGGGGCAACTAATGAAAAACTGTTTTTT. The whole variable domain, filled in from reference TRBV5-4 and TRBJ1-4, reads ETGVTQSPTHLIKTRGQQVTLRCSSQSGHNTVSWYQQALGQGPQFIFQYYREEENGRGNFPPRFSGLQFPNYSSELNVNALELDDSALYLCASSLDGATNEKLFFGSGTQLSVL.

The rearrangement links TRBV10-1 to TRBJ2-3; a possible D gene is TRBD2 (6 bases). The CDR3 is 20 residues long. V lost 0 bases to trimming and J lost 6 bases, with 28 bases between them. CDR1 is WNHNN and CDR2 is SYGVQD in the germline V gene (reference sequence). As DNA, the CDR3 is TGCGCCAGCAGTGAGTCGAACCCGGGGTCCGGGACTTATCCCGGCGATACGCAGTATTTT. The encoded protein is CASSESNPGSGTYPGDTQYF.